This TCR beta chain was documented in a study of human T cells and chemical hapten exposure. V was pared by 7 bases and J by 2 bases, with 15 bases between. The CDR3 runs 14 residues. CDR1 and CDR2 (germline): MNHNY, SVGAGI (reference sequence). Time point in this sample: patch test 1, 2 weeks after DPC sensitization. The treatment is: therapeutic diphenylcyclopropenone sensitization with weekly scalp DPC. Via MiXCR, TCRdb re-called the RACE reads, giving one row per CDR3 protein. The table has roughly 360,000 distinct CDR3 sequences, around 4.8% seen once. The chain uses TRBV6-6 and TRBJ2-7; D unresolved. The source of this sequence is a woman aged 45 to 65 with alopecia areata. Some clones in this sample may be carry-over from other donors' samples. The starting material was whole blood, obtained in connection with sensitization to the hapten diphenylcyclopropenone (DPC). The CDR3 spells CASTPVGYAYEQYF. The CDR3 nucleotides are TGTGCCAGCACCCCAGTTGGGTATGCCTACGAGCAGTACTTC.